This T cell receptor (beta chain) is drawn from a study of T cells in women clearing cervical HPV infection. Points from the study as a whole: Unknown T-cell numbers per sample may underlie the richness differences.

This CDR3 contains 15 residues. The germline CDR1 and CDR2 sequences are SNHLY and FYNNEI. The J segment lost 6 bases and the V segment lost 4 bases, leaving 6 bases of the junction unmatched. MY09/MY11 PCR detected cervical HPV DNA; dot-blot assigned genotypes. With respect to this clone: Its antigen is still unknown. The read falls 3 residues short of the CDR3 end, and the missing part is taken from the germline J gene.

Measured with immunoSEQ multiplex PCR; TCRdb has only the in-frame clones, and not every one. The listing records fewer than 40,000 clones. Sequencing used blood buffy coat. This TCR was sampled from a woman aged 18-70 years with a cervical HPV16 infection that either progressed to CIN3+ or cleared (not recorded which). The chain has TRBV2 and TRBJ1-6; 7 nucleotides line up with TRBD1. This CDR3 reads CASSVRAGGNSPLHF. The covered CDR3 bases are TGTGCCAGCAGTGTCCGGGCAGGGGGTAATTCACCC.